The next 4 T cell receptor beta chains were all read from a single sample in a study of molecular identifiers for immune sequencing clone quantification. TCRdb passed the PCR reads through MiXCR, listing each CDR3 protein once. The sample carries about 630,000 distinct CDR3 sequences, approximately 24% recorded once. What was sequenced was naive CD8+ T cells from blood, with Jurkat cell RNA spiked in. The subset is: FACS-sorted CD8+CD4-CCR7+CD45RA+ naive T cells. These receptors all stem from a human donor in good health. Some libraries in this study had Jurkat cell RNA spiked in.

The rearrangement links TRBV6-2 or TRBV6-3 to TRBJ2-7; TRBD2 is a possible D gene (5 bases). The CDR3 contains 13 residues. The V end lost 1 base, the J end lost 5 bases, and 9 bases lay between the germline ends. CDR1 and CDR2 from the germline V gene are MNHEY and SVGEGT. The CDR3 reads CASSYLRVHEQYF. The CDR3 DNA reads as TGTGCCAGCAGTTACTTGAGGGTCCACGAGCAGTACTTC.

This clonotype was counted between two and nine times. The gene calls are TRBV3-1 and TRBJ2-5, with TRBD1 matching over 8 bases. The germline V gene encodes CDR1 LGHDT and CDR2 YNNKEL (reference sequence). After removal of 9 bases from V and 5 bases from J, the junction contained 14 bases not matched to a gene. The CDR3 contains 15 residues. In DNA form, the CDR3 reads TGTGCCAGTAACCCGGGACAGGAGCCTTCGGAGACCCAGTACTTC. Translation gives CASNPGQEPSETQYF.

This chain links TRBV12-3 or TRBV12-4 with TRBJ2-2, with TRBD2 matching over 7 bases. V lost 3 bases, J lost 4 bases, and 17 bases stayed unmatched. The CDR3 runs 19 residues. The CDR3 sequence: CASSFNNWFLAAFTGELFF. CDR3 bases: TGTGCCAGCAGTTTTAACAATTGGTTTCTAGCGGCCTTCACCGGGGAGCTGTTTTTT.

This clonotype was observed a few times. The rearrangement uses TRBV6-2 or TRBV6-3 and TRBJ1-1; TRBD1 is a possible D gene (5 bases). This CDR3 contains 11 residues. V was shortened by 6 bases and J by 7 bases, with 9 bases between the two germline ends. Germline loops: CDR1 MNHEY, CDR2 SVGEGT. CDR3 sequence: CASRIGVEAFF. In DNA form, the CDR3 reads TGTGCCAGCAGGATAGGGGTTGAAGCTTTCTTT.